The rows below give T cell receptor beta chains drawn from one sample of a study of shared clonotypes between healthy human individuals. The repertoire was sequenced with immunoSEQ multiplex PCR; TCRdb's copy has only in-frame clones and lacks some. The sample includes 85,000 to 100,000 clones, under 80% of them seen just once. The source material was memory CD8+ T cells sorted from blood. These receptors all come from a man aged 30 to 45 in good health. Both conserved end residues are part of each CDR3. Clone size, where shown, is once, few, many, or a class for clones that have expanded.

TRBV4-3	TRBJ1-2	-	CASSLRDVSQYGYTF
TRBV6-1	TRBJ2-5	-	CAGGKDRSSQKTQYF
TRBV7-2	TRBJ2-2	-	CASSPLLARTSISGELFF
TRBV6-1	TRBJ2-7	-	CASSELGVLNAGEQYF
TRBV5-1	TRBJ2-7	-	CASSYRDRGSEQYF
TRBV27	TRBJ2-7	few	CAGRGGRTGYEQYF
TRBV7-9	TRBJ2-1	-	CASSLLSSGLYNEQFF
TRBV5-1	TRBJ1-1	-	CASSSGRTEAFF
TRBV2	TRBJ2-7	-	CASRDRGPEQYF
TRBV28	TRBJ1-3	many	CASSSTGGAGNTIYF
TRBV7-9	TRBJ2-5	once	CASSRNRVGQETQYF
TRBV5-1	TRBJ2-3	-	CASSLGFGSGSSTDTQYF
TRBV29-1	TRBJ2-1	-	CSGWDVVGNEQFF
TRBV2	TRBJ2-1	few	CASSEEWGVLRVGEQFF
TRBV9	TRBJ2-2	-	CASSVLARNTGELFF
TRBV4-1	TRBJ2-1	-	CASSQGIAGAYNEQFF
TRBV6-5	TRBJ1-5	few	CASSTTNGTLKPQHF
TRBV2	TRBJ2-3	-	CALTTPMTSGNTDTQYF
TRBV7-6	TRBJ1-1	-	CASSLLSGEAFF
TRBV11-3	TRBJ2-1	-	CASSPRAGGYNEQFF
TRBV28	TRBJ1-4	once	CASSWGPEKLFF
TRBV19	TRBJ2-1	-	CASSSPLSLRIYNEQFF
TRBV5-1	TRBJ1-1	once	CASSLWENTEAFF
TRBV2	TRBJ1-4	-	CASSEAGTACF
TRBV4-2	TRBJ2-7	few	CASSQEAGQGVDEQYF
TRBV18	TRBJ1-1	-	CASSPQGVGTEAFF
TRBV7-2	TRBJ2-5	-	CASSARTSGSRATQYF
TRBV28	TRBJ2-7	-	CASSSSHTSFSSYEQYF
TRBV6-4	TRBJ2-1	medium-sized	CASSDGTSGSEQFF
TRBV6-5	TRBJ1-4	-	CASKRRGGSEKLFF
TRBV19	TRBJ2-7	many	CASSVWGSFPSEQYF
TRBV9	TRBJ2-7	-	CASSVESYSYEQYF
TRBV18	TRBJ2-2	-	CASSPRGGMNTGELFF
TRBV5-4	TRBJ2-2	-	CASSLKTVKHVGELFF
TRBV4-2	TRBJ2-1	few	CASSLVYPGFGNEQFF
TRBV4-1	TRBJ2-7	-	CASSQAIAFGTGEDYEQYF
TRBV10-1	TRBJ2-1	many	CASSAKVESYNEQFF